These T cell receptor beta chains were read from a single sample in a study of Ad26.COV2.S vaccination and SARS-CoV-2 variants. Repertoires were generated with immunoSEQ multiplex PCR, while TCRdb's copy carries only in-frame clones and drops some. The table includes hundreds of thousands of clones, roughly 90% detected once. The sequencing used peripheral blood, collected in a trial of Ad26.COV2.S vaccine versus placebo. The receptors originated from a person between 18 and 65 years old who received the Ad26.COV2.S COVID-19 vaccine or a placebo. CDR3s leave out the opening cysteine and the closing phenylalanine or tryptophan. D genes are given only for firm matches.

cdr3_aa: ASSFLPGVDYGYT
j_call: TRBJ1-2
d_call: -
v_call: TRBV2

cdr3_aa: AISETPNEQF
j_call: TRBJ2-1
d_call: -
v_call: TRBV10-3

cdr3_aa: ASSGLGGLTEAF
j_call: TRBJ1-1
d_call: -
v_call: TRBV25-1

cdr3_aa: ASSKAPPGQMNNEQF
j_call: TRBJ2-1
d_call: -
v_call: TRBV5-1

cdr3_aa: ASSQVGLAGVEQY
j_call: TRBJ2-7
d_call: TRBD2
v_call: TRBV4-2

cdr3_aa: ASTGQGASWALETQY
j_call: TRBJ2-5
d_call: TRBD1
v_call: TRBV10-1

cdr3_aa: ASAASSLGRMNTEAF
j_call: TRBJ1-1
d_call: -
v_call: TRBV5-1

cdr3_aa: AWSQRSGEKLF
j_call: TRBJ1-4
d_call: -
v_call: TRBV30

cdr3_aa: ASSLEDGGGYT
j_call: TRBJ1-2
d_call: -
v_call: TRBV7-9

cdr3_aa: ASSNLAGTGELF
j_call: TRBJ2-2
d_call: TRBD2
v_call: TRBV19

cdr3_aa: AWARGNYEQY
j_call: TRBJ2-7
d_call: -
v_call: TRBV30

cdr3_aa: ASSQREGEKLF
j_call: TRBJ1-4
d_call: -
v_call: TRBV14

cdr3_aa: ASSSQLAFSTDTQY
j_call: TRBJ2-3
d_call: -
v_call: TRBV7-9

cdr3_aa: ASSLSLGLAGGRETQY
j_call: TRBJ2-5
d_call: TRBD2
v_call: TRBV27

cdr3_aa: ASRTEQLSPH
j_call: TRBJ1-5
d_call: -
v_call: TRBV12-3/TRBV12-4

cdr3_aa: ASSQVEGVWADDYGYT
j_call: TRBJ1-2
d_call: -
v_call: TRBV3-1/TRBV3-2

cdr3_aa: ASRGRGLYNEQF
j_call: TRBJ2-1
d_call: -
v_call: TRBV3-1/TRBV3-2

cdr3_aa: ASRLQGGTEAF
j_call: TRBJ1-1
d_call: -
v_call: TRBV12-3/TRBV12-4

cdr3_aa: ASSLGTGDTSGELF
j_call: TRBJ2-2
d_call: TRBD1
v_call: TRBV5-1

cdr3_aa: ASSYSSPATNEKLF
j_call: TRBJ1-4
d_call: -
v_call: TRBV6-6

cdr3_aa: ASSPAGTSGTYEQY
j_call: TRBJ2-7
d_call: TRBD2
v_call: TRBV7-9

cdr3_aa: ASSSPGTSGRPSGYNEQF
j_call: TRBJ2-1
d_call: TRBD2
v_call: TRBV6-6

cdr3_aa: ASSLVPGENYGYT
j_call: TRBJ1-2
d_call: -
v_call: TRBV5-1

cdr3_aa: ASSPIWPGLAGVVEQF
j_call: TRBJ2-1
d_call: TRBD2
v_call: TRBV19

cdr3_aa: ASSVAPQGAETQY
j_call: TRBJ2-5
d_call: TRBD1
v_call: TRBV9

cdr3_aa: ASSEGEYGGYT
j_call: TRBJ1-2
d_call: -
v_call: TRBV10-1

cdr3_aa: ASSLTGPYNEQF
j_call: TRBJ2-1
d_call: -
v_call: TRBV5-4

cdr3_aa: ASSPGYGPYEQY
j_call: TRBJ2-7
d_call: -
v_call: TRBV7-3

cdr3_aa: AWSVITGAGANVLT
j_call: TRBJ2-6
d_call: -
v_call: TRBV30

cdr3_aa: ASSQTTGVGEQF
j_call: TRBJ2-1
d_call: TRBD1
v_call: TRBV4-3

cdr3_aa: AVTGTGFKNEQY
j_call: TRBJ2-7
d_call: TRBD1
v_call: TRBV10-3

cdr3_aa: ASSLGANEKLF
j_call: TRBJ1-4
d_call: -
v_call: TRBV13

cdr3_aa: ASSLAGSGNTIY
j_call: TRBJ1-3
d_call: -
v_call: TRBV11-2

cdr3_aa: ASTKTGPTYEQY
j_call: TRBJ2-7
d_call: -
v_call: TRBV5-5

cdr3_aa: ASSQQDQPQH
j_call: TRBJ1-5
d_call: -
v_call: TRBV6-6

cdr3_aa: ASRGPGYGYT
j_call: TRBJ1-2
d_call: -
v_call: TRBV2

cdr3_aa: ASSPEGAYEKLF
j_call: TRBJ1-4
d_call: -
v_call: TRBV11-2

cdr3_aa: ATSQQGPYGYT
j_call: TRBJ1-2
d_call: -
v_call: TRBV24-1

cdr3_aa: ASSLRQGTPLH
j_call: TRBJ1-6
d_call: -
v_call: TRBV7-3

cdr3_aa: ASSVSGGATDTQY
j_call: TRBJ2-3
d_call: TRBD2
v_call: TRBV7-3

cdr3_aa: ASSQDGISNSPLH
j_call: TRBJ1-6
d_call: -
v_call: TRBV3-1/TRBV3-2

cdr3_aa: ASSIGGDINQPQH
j_call: TRBJ1-5
d_call: -
v_call: TRBV7-2